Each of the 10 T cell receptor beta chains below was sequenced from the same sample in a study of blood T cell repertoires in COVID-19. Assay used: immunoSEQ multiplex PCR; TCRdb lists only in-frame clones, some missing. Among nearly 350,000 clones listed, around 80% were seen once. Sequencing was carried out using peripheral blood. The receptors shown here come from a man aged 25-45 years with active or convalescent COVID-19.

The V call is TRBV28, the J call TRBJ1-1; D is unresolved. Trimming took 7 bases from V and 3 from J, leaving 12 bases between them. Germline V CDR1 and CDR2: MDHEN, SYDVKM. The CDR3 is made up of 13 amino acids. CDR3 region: CASIKAGDTEAFF. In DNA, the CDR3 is TGTGCCAGCATTAAAGCAGGCGACACTGAAGCTTTCTTT.

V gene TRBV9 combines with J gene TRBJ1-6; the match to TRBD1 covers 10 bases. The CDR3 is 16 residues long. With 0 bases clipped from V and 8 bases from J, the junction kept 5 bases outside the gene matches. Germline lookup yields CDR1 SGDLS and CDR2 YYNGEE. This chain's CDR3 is CASSVGAGTGDSPLHF. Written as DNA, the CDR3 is TGTGCCAGCAGCGTAGGTGCAGGGACAGGGGATTCACCCCTCCACTTT.

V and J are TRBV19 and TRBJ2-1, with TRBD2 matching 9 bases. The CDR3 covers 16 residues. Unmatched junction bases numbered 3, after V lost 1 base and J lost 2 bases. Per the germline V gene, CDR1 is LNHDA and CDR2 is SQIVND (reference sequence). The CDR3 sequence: CASSIAAGGTYNEQFF. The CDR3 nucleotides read TGTGCCAGTAGTATAGCGGCGGGAGGGACCTACAATGAGCAGTTCTTC. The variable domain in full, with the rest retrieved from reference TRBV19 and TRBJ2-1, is DGGITQSPKYLFRKEGQNVTLSCEQNLNHDAMYWYRQDPGQGLRLIYYSQIVNDFQKGDIAEGYSVSREKKESFPLTVTSAQKNPTAFYLCASSIAAGGTYNEQFFGPGTRLTVL.

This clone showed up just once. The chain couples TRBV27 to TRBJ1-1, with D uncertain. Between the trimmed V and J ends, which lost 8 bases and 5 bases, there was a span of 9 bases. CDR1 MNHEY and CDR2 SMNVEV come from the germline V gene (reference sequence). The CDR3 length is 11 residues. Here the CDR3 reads CASSSGTEAFF. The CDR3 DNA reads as TGTGCCAGCTCCTCGGGAACTGAAGCTTTCTTT.

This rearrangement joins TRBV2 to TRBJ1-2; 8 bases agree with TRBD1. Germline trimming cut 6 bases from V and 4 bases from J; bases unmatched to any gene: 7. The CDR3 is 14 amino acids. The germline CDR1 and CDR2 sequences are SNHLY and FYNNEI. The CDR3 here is CASRRGTGAYGYTF. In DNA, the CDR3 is TGTGCCAGCAGGAGGGGGACAGGAGCCTATGGCTACACCTTC.

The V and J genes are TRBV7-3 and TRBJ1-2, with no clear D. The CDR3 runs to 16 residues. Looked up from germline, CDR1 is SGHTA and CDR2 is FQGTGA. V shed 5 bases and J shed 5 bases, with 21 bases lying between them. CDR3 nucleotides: TGTGCCAGCAGCCTATACCCCTCGGGGTTGGGGTATGGCTACACCTTC. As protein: CASSLYPSGLGYGYTF.

The CDR3 spells CASTLAGLPRGTEAFF. CDR3 nucleotide sequence: TGTGCCAGCACCTTGGCGGGACTACCTAGGGGGACTGAAGCTTTCTTT. The rearrangement uses TRBV28 and TRBJ1-1; TRBD1 might be the D (6 bases). Trimming cost V 7 bases and J 5 bases, with 23 bases left between them. Germline V gives CDR1 MDHEN, CDR2 SYDVKM. This CDR3 has 16 amino acids.

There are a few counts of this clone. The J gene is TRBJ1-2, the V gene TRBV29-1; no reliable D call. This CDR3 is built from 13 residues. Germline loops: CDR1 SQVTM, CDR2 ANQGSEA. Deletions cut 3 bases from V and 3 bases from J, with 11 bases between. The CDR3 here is CSVEDGGDYGYTF. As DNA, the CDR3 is TGCAGCGTTGAGGACGGCGGGGACTATGGCTACACCTTC.

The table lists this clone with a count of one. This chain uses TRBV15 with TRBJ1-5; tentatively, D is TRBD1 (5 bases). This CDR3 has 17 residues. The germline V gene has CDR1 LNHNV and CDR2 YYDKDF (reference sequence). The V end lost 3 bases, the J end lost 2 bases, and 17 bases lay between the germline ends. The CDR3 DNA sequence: TGTGCCACCAGCAGGTCCCCGACGGGGGGAGGCAATCAGCCCCAGCATTTT. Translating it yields CATSRSPTGGGNQPQHF.

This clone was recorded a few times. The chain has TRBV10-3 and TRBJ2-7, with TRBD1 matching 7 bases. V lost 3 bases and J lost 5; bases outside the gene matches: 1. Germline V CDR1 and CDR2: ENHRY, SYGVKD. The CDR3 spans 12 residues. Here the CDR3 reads CAISDDRDEQYF. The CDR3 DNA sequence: TGTGCCATCAGTGACGACAGGGACGAGCAGTACTTC.